This T cell receptor (beta chain) emerged from a study of tumor T cells in aggressive B-cell lymphoma. V lost 7 bases and J 4 bases, leaving 11 bases between the germline ends. This CDR3 has 13 amino acids. CDR1 is WNHNN, CDR2 SYGVQD, per germline (reference sequence). This table comes from immunoSEQ multiplex PCR, and its TCRdb copy is limited to in-frame clones, with some not included. This table holds about 3,500 clones, about 94% found once. Source material: tumor tissue. This TCR derives from an adult with diffuse large B cell lymphoma. This chain links TRBV10-1 with TRBJ1-3; D ambiguous. The CDR3 bases are TGCGCCAGCACCCCGGGTCACGGAAACACCATATATTTT. Residues: CASTPGHGNTIYF.